Following are 16 T cell receptor beta chains from one sample sequenced in a study of post-analysis software for immune sequencing data. Findings and limits, study-wide: When patients were compared with controls, four or five TRBV segments were more frequent, TRBV5-6, TRBV5-1 and TRBV20-1 among them.

Every TCR beta cDNA library bore unique molecular identifiers. TCRdb processed the PCR reads anew with MiXCR; each CDR3 protein has one entry. The table lists about 770,000 distinct CDR3 sequences, roughly 50% of them singletons. The antigens of these receptors remain unknown. Source material: blood. The source of these receptors is a girl aged 10 to 17 with multiple sclerosis.

The V call is TRBV2, the J call TRBJ2-5, with D possibly TRBD2 on 5 matching bases. The CDR3 loop spans 16 amino acids. V shed 4 bases and J shed 1 base, with 16 bases lying between them. Germline loops: CDR1 SNHLY, CDR2 FYNNEI. The CDR3 here is CASSVGVSRFQETQYF. The CDR3 coding sequence is TGTGCCAGCAGTGTCGGGGTTAGCCGTTTCCAAGAGACCCAGTACTTC.

The rearrangement uses TRBV4-1 and TRBJ2-7; no clear D gene. The CDR3 spans 14 residues. V was cut by 0 bases and J by 4 bases, with 10 bases left in between. Germline V lookup: CDR1 MGHRA, CDR2 YSYEKL. CDR3 in DNA: TGCGCCAGCAGCCAAGATAAACTGCTGTACGAGCAGTACTTC. This sequence encodes CASSQDKLLYEQYF.

The genes are TRBV12-3 or TRBV12-4 and TRBJ2-2; the D is unclear. V shed 2 bases and J shed 5 bases, with 6 bases lying between them. This CDR3 has 13 residues. CDR3 loop: CASSLHSTGELFF. DNA for the CDR3: TGTGCCAGCAGTTTACATTCGACCGGGGAGCTGTTTTTT.

The chain links TRBV20-1 to TRBJ2-7; 7 bases fit TRBD2. The CDR3 has 14 residues. V lost 1 base, J lost 4 bases, and 7 bases stayed unmatched. CDR1 and CDR2 from the germline V gene are DFQATT and SNEGSKA (reference sequence). CDR3 sequence: CSARGGLAAYEQYF. In DNA form, the CDR3 reads TGCAGTGCTAGAGGGGGCCTAGCGGCTTACGAGCAGTACTTC.

The J gene is TRBJ2-7, the V gene TRBV27; 8 bases map to TRBD2. The germline V gene has CDR1 MNHEY and CDR2 SMNVEV (reference sequence). V shed 5 bases, J shed 2 bases, and the junction held 11 bases outside the gene matches. CDR3 length: 16 residues. The CDR3 DNA follows: TGTGCCAGCAGTCCCCTGGCGGGGGGCGCCCCCTACGAGCAGTACTTC. It is translated as CASSPLAGGAPYEQYF.

V gene TRBV12-3 or TRBV12-4 combines with J gene TRBJ2-3; the D is unclear. Trimming shortened V by 2 bases and J by 0 bases, and 12 bases separated the two germline ends. CDR3 size: 16 residues. The CDR3 nucleotides are TGTGCCAGCAGTTTAATATCTCCCGGGAGCACAGATACGCAGTATTTT. This gives the protein CASSLISPGSTDTQYF.

This clonotype was counted between two and nine times. V and J are TRBV24-1 and TRBJ2-3; maybe TRBD2 (5 bases). V lost 4 bases, J lost 2 bases, and 15 bases lay in between. The germline gives CDR1 KGHDR, CDR2 SFDVKD. The CDR3 runs 16 residues. The CDR3: CATSDQTTYPTDTQYF. The CDR3 coding sequence is TGTGCCACCAGTGACCAGACTACCTACCCCACAGATACGCAGTATTTT.

V usage is TRBV25-1 and J usage is TRBJ2-4; 12 bases line up with TRBD2. The closer fit of TRBJ2-7 to the DNA end suggests the J call may be wrong. CDR1 is MGHDK, CDR2 SYGVNS, per germline. The CDR3 has 18 residues. The CDR3 nucleotides are TGTGCCAGCAGTGAGGAGGCTAGCGGGAGGGCCGGTCGCCACGAGCAGTACTTC. This sequence encodes CASSEEASGRAGRHEQYF.

The V and J genes are TRBV7-9 and TRBJ2-1; 7 nucleotides line up with TRBD1. Germline loops: CDR1 SEHNR, CDR2 FQNEAQ (reference sequence). The CDR3 runs 12 residues. J was trimmed by 8 bases and V by 6 bases; bases with no gene match: 4. The CDR3: CASSKTGDEQFF. The DNA of the CDR3 is TGTGCCAGCAGTAAAACAGGGGATGAGCAGTTCTTC.

V gene TRBV28 combines with J gene TRBJ2-7, with a possible D match to TRBD2 (5 bases). Germline-derived CDR1 and CDR2 are MDHEN and SYDVKM. This CDR3 comprises 13 residues. V shed 4 bases and J shed 4 bases, with 11 bases lying between them. The CDR3 loop reads CASSSKRNYEQYF. The CDR3 DNA reads TGTGCCAGCAGTTCTAAGCGGAATTACGAGCAGTACTTC.

This rearrangement joins TRBV29-1 to TRBJ2-1; 10 bases fit TRBD2. Germline values: CDR1 SQVTM, CDR2 ANQGSEA. This CDR3 has 14 residues. V was clipped by 6 bases and J by 7 bases; unmatched bases: 9. The CDR3 sequence is CSVPHPSGRNEQFF. DNA of the CDR3: TGCAGCGTCCCCCATCCTAGCGGGAGAAATGAGCAGTTCTTC.

This clonotype has only one observation. V is TRBV5-1 and J is TRBJ1-5; TRBD1 agrees at 8 bases. Germline V gene sequence: CDR1 SGHRS, CDR2 YFSETQ. CDR3 length: 15 amino acids. Trimming cost V 1 base and J 5 bases; bases outside gene matches: 5. The CDR3 nucleotides are TGCGCCAGCAGCTTGTATCAGGGGGCTCATCAGCCCCAGCATTTT. Protein sequence: CASSLYQGAHQPQHF.

The rearrangement uses TRBV7-3 and TRBJ1-1; D not certain. Per the germline V gene, CDR1 is SGHTA and CDR2 is FQGTGA. Between the trimmed V and J ends, which lost 10 bases and 11 bases, there was a span of 11 bases. The CDR3 is 9 amino acids. CDR3 nucleotides: TGTGCCAACTCCCGGAAGGCTTTCTTT. It yields the protein CANSRKAFF. The whole variable domain, filled in from reference TRBV7-3 and TRBJ1-1, reads GAGVSQTPSNKVTEKGKYVELRCDPISGHTALYWYRQSLGQGPEFLIYFQGTGAADDSGLPNDRFFAVRPEGSVSTLKIQRTERGDSAVYLCANSRKAFFGQGTRLTVV.

The chain links TRBV12-3 or TRBV12-4 to TRBJ2-3; D is unresolved. Trimming took off 3 bases at V and 8 bases at J, with 9 bases between the two ends. The CDR3 spans 12 residues. In DNA form, the CDR3 reads TGTGCCAGCAGTTTCCCCCGAAGTACGCAGTATTTT. Protein product: CASSFPRSTQYF.

This clonotype was observed a single time. The chain recombines TRBV19 with TRBJ2-3; D assignment may be TRBD1 or TRBD2 (5 bases each). The CDR3 is 13 amino acids. Trimming took off 3 bases at V and 1 base at J, with 5 bases between the two ends. The germline CDR1 and CDR2 sequences are LNHDA and SQIVND (reference sequence). CDR3 loop: CASSMGGTDTQYF. The CDR3 DNA reads TGTGCCAGTAGTATGGGGGGCACAGATACGCAGTATTTT.

This clonotype was counted only a few times. The V call is TRBV5-1, the J call TRBJ2-1, with D perhaps TRBD1 or TRBD2 (5 bases each). In germline, CDR1 is SGHRS, CDR2 YFSETQ. CDR3 length: 15 residues. Trimming took 4 bases from V and 3 from J, leaving 14 bases between them. The CDR3 DNA is TGCGCCAGCAGCGCCTTGGGGGACCGCTACAATGAGCAGTTCTTC. Encoded protein: CASSALGDRYNEQFF.